This TCR beta chain emerged from a study of T cells expressing NK-cell markers. From the 5' RACE reads, TCRdb lists one entry per CDR3 protein and no DNA. This listing includes hundreds of thousands of distinct CDR3 sequences. The CDR3 contains 14 residues. Germline V gene data show CDR1 as SGHDN and CDR2 as FVKESK. The receptor comes from a man aged 18-70 years in good health. The sample comprised blood T cells: a sorted CD56 or NKG2C T cell subset, CD4+ or CD8+ T cells, or bulk PBMC T cells (not recorded which). The gene calls are TRBV14 and TRBJ2-3; TCRdb gives TRBD1 as the D gene, but with no DNA this cannot be confirmed. This chain's CDR3 is CASSLSGGSGTQYF.